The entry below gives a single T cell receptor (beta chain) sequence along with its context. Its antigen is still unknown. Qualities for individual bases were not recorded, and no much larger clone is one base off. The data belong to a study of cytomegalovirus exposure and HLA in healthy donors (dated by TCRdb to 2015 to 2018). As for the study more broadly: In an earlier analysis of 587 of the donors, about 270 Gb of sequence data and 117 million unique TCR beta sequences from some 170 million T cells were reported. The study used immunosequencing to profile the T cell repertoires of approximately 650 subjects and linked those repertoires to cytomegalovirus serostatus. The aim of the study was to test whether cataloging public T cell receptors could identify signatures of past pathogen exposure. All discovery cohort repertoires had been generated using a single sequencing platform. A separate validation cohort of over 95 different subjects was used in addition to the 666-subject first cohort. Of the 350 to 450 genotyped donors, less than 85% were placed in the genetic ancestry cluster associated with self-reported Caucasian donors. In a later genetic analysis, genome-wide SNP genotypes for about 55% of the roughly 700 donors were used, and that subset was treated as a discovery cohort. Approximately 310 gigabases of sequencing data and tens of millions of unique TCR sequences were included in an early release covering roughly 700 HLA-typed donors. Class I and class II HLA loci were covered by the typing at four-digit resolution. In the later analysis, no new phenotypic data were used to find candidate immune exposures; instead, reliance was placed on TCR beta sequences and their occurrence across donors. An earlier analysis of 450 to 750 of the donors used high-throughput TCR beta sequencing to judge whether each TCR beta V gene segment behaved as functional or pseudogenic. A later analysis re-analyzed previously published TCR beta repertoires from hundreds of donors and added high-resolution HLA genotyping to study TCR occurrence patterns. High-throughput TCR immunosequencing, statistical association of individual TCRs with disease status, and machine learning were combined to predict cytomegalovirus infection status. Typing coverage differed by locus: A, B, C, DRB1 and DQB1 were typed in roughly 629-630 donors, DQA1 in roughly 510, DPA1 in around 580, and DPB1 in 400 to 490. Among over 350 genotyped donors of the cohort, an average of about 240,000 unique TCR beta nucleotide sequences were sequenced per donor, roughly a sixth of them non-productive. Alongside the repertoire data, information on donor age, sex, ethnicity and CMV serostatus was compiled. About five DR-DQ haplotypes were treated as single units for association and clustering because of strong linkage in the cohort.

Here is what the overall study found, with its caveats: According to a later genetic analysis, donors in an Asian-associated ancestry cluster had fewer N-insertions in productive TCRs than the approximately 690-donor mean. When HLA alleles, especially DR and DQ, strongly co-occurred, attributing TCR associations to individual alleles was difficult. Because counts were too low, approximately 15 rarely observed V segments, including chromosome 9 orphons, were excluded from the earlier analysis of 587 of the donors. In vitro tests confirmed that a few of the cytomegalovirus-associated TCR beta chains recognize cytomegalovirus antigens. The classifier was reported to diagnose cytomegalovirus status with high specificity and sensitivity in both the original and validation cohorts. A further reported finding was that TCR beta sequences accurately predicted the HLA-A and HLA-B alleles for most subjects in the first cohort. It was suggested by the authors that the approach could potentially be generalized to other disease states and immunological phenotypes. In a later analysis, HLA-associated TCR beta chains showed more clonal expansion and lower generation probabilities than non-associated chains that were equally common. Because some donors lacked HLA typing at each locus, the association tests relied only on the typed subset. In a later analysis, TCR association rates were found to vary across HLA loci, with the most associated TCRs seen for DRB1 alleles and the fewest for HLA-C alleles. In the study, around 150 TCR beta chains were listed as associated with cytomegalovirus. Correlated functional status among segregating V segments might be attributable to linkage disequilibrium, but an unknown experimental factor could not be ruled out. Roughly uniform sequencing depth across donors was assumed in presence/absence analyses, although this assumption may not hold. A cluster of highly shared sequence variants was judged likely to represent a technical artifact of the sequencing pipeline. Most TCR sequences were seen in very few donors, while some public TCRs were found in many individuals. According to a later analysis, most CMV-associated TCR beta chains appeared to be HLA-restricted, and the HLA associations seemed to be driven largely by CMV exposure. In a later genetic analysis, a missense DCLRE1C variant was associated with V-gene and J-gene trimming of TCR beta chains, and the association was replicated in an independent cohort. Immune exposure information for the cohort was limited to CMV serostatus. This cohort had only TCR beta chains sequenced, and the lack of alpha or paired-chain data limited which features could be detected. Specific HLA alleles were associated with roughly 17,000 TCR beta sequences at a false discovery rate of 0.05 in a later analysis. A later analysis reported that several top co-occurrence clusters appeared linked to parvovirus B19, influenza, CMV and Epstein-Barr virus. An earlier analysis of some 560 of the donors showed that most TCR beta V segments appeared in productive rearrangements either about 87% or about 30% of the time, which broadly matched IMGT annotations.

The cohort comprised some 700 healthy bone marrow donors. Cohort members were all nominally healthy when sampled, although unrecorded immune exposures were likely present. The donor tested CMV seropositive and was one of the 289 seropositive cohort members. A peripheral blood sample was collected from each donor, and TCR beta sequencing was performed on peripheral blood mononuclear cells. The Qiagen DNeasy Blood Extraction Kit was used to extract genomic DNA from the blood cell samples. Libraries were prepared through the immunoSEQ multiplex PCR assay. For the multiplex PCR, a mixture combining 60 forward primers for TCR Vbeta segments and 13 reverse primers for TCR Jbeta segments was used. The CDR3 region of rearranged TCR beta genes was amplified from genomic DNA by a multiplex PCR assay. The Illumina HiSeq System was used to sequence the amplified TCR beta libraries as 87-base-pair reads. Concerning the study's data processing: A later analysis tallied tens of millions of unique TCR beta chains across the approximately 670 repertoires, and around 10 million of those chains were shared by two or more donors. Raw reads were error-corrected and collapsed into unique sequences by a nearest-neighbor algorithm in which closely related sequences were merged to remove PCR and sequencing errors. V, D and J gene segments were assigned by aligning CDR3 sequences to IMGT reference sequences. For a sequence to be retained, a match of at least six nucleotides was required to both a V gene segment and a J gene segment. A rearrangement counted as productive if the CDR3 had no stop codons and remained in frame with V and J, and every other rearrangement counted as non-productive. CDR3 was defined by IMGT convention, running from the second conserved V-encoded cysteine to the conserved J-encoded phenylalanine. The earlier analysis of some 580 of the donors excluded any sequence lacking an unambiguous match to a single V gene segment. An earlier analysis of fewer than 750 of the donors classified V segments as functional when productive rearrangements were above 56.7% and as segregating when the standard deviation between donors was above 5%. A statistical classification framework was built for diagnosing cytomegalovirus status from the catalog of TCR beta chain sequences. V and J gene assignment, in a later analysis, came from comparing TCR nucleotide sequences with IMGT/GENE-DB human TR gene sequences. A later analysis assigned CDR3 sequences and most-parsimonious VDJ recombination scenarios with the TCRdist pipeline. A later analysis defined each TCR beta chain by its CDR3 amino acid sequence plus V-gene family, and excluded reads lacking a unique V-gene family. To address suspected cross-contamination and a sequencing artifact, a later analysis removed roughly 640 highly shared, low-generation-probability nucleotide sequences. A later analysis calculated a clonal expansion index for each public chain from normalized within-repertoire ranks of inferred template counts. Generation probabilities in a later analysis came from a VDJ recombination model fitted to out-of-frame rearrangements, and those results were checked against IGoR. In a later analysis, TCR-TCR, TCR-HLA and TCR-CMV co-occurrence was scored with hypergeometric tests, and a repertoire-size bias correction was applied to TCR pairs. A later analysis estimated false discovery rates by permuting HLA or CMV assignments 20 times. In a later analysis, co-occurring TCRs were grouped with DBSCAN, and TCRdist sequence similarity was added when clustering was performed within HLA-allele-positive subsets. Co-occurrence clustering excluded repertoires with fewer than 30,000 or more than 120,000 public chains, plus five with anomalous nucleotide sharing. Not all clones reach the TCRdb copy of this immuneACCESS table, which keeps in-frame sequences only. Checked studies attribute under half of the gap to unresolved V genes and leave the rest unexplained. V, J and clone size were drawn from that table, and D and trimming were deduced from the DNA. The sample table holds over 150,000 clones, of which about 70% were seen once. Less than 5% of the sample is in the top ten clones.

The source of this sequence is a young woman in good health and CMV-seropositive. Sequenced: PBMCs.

In nucleotide form, the sequence is TGTGCCAGCAGCCAAGATCCAGGGAACTATGGCTACACCTTC. Its coded protein is CASSQDPGNYGYTF. The chain couples TRBV14 to TRBJ1-2; matching of 5 bases hints at TRBD1 as the D gene. V is pared back by 0 bases and J by 2 bases, with 7 bases lying between the germline termini. Per the germline V gene, SGHDN is the CDR1 and FVKESK is the CDR2. From the cysteine up to the phenylalanine, the CDR3 has a length of 14 residues. Of all the DNA, just the CDR3 is kept, 42 bases in frame from base 1. The entire variable domain, with the stretches around the CDR3 drawn from the reference TRBV14 and TRBJ1-2 proteins, is EAGVTQFPSHSVIEKGQTVTLRCDPISGHDNLYWYRRVMGKEIKFLLHFVKESKQDESGMPNNRFLAERTGGTYSTLKVQPAELEDSGVYFCASSQDPGNYGYTFGSGTRLTVV.